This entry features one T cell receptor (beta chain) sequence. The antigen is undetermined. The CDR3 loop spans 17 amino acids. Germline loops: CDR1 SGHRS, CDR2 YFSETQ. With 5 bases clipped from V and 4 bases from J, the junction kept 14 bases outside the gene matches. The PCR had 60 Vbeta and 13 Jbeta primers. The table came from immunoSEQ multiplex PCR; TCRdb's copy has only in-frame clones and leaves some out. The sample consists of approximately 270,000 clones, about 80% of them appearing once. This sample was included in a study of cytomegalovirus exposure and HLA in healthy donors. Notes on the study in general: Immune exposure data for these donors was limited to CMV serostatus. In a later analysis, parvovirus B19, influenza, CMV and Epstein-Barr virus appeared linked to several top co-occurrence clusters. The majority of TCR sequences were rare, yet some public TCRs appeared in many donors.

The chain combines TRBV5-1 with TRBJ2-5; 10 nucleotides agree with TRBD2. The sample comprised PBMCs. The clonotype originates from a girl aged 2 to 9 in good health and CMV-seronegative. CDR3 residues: CASRWEASGGARETQYF. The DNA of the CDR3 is TGCGCCAGCAGGTGGGAGGCCAGCGGGGGGGCCCGAGAGACCCAGTACTTC.